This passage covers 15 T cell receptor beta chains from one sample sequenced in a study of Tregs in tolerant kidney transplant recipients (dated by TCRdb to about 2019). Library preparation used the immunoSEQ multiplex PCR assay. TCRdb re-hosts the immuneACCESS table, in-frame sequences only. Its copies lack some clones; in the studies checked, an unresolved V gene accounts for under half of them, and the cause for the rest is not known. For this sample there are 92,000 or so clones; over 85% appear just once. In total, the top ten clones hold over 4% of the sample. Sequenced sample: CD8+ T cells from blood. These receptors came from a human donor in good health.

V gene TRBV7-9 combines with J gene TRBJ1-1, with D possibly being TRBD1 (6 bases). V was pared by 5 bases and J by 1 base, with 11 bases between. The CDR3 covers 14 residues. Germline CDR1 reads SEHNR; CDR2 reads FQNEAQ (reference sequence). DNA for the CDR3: TGTGCCAGCAGCGAGAAACAGGGGAACACTGAAGCTTTCTTT. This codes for CASSEKQGNTEAFF.

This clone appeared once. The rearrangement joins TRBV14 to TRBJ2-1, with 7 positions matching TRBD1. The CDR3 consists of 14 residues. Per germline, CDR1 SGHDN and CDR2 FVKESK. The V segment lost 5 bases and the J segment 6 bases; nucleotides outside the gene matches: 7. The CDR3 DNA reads TGTGCCAGCAGCGAGTTCGGGACAGTCAATGAGCAGTTCTTC. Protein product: CASSEFGTVNEQFF.

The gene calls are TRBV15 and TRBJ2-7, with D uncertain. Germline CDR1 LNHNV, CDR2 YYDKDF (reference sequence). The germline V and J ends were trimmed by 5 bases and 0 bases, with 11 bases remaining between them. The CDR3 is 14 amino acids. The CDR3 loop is CATSSRAGSYEQYF. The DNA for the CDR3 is TGTGCCACCAGCTCTAGGGCAGGCTCCTACGAGCAGTACTTC.

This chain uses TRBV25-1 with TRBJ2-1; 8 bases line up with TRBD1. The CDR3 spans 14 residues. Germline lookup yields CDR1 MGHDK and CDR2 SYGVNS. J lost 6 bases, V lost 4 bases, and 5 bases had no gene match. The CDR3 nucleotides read TGTGCCAGCAGTGGGGACAGGTCTGCCAATGAGCAGTTCTTC. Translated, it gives CASSGDRSANEQFF. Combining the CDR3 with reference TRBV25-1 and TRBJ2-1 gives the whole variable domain EADIYQTPRYLVIGTGKKITLECSQTMGHDKMYWYQQDPGMELHLIHYSYGVNSTEKGDLSSESTVSRIRTEHFPLTLESARPSHTSQYLCASSGDRSANEQFFGPGTRLTVL.

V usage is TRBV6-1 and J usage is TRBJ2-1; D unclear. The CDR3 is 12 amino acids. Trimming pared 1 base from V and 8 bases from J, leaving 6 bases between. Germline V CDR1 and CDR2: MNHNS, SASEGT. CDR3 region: CASSEGSDEQFF. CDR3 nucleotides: TGTGCCAGCAGTGAAGGATCCGATGAGCAGTTCTTC.

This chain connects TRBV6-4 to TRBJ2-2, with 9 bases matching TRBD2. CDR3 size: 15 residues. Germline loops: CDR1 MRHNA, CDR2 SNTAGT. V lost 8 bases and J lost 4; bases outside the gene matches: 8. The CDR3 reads CASPISGRCTGELFF. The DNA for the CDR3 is TGTGCCAGCCCGATTAGCGGGAGATGCACCGGGGAGCTGTTTTTT.

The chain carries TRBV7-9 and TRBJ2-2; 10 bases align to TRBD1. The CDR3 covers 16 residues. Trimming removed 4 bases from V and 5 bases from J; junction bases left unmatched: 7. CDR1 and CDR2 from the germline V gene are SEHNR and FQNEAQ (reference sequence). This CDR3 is CASSSNRDRGTGELFF. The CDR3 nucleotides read TGTGCCAGCAGCTCAAACCGGGACAGGGGAACCGGGGAGCTGTTTTTT.

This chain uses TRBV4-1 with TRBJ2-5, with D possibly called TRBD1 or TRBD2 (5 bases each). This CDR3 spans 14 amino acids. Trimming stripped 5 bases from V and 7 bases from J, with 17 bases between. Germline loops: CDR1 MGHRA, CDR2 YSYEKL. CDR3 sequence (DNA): TGCGCCAGCAGCTTACGGACACACCGGGGGACCCAGTACTTC. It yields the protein CASSLRTHRGTQYF.

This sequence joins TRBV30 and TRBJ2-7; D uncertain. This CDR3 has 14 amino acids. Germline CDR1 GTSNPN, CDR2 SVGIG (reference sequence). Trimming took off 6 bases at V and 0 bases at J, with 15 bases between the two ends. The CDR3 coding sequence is TGTGCCTGCAACAGCCCCGGTCTCTCCTACGAGCAGTACTTC. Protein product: CACNSPGLSYEQYF.

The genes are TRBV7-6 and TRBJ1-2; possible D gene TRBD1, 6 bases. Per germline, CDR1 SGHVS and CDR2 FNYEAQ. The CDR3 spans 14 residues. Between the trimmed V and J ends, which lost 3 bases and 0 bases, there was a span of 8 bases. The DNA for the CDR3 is TGTGCCAGCAGCTTCAACAGGGCTAACTATGGCTACACCTTC. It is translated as CASSFNRANYGYTF. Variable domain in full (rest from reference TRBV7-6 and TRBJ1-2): GAGVSQSPRYKVTKRGQDVALRCDPISGHVSLYWYRQALGQGPEFLTYFNYEAQQDKSGLPNDRFSAERPEGSISTLTIQRTEQRDSAMYRCASSFNRANYGYTFGSGTRLTVV.

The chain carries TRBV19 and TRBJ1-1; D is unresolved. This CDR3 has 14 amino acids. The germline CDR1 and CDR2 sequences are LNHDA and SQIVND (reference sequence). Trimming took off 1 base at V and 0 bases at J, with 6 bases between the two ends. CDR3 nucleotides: TGTGCCAGTAGTATAGGGGCCTTGAACACTGAAGCTTTCTTT. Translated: CASSIGALNTEAFF.

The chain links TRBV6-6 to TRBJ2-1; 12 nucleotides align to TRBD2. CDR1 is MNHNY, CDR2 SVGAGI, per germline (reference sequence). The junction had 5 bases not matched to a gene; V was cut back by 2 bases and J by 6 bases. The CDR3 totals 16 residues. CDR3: CASSYLGLAGSNEQFF. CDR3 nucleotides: TGTGCCAGCAGTTACCTTGGACTAGCGGGGAGCAATGAGCAGTTCTTC.

The CDR3: CASSYSGDTNEQFF. The CDR3 DNA is TGTGCCAGCAGTTACTCGGGGGACACCAATGAGCAGTTCTTC. V is TRBV6-6 and J is TRBJ2-1; possibly TRBD1 for D (6 bases). This CDR3 spans 14 amino acids. The V gene lost 0 bases and the J gene lost 6 bases, with 9 bases spanning the gap. Germline lookup yields CDR1 MNHNY and CDR2 SVGAGI (reference sequence).

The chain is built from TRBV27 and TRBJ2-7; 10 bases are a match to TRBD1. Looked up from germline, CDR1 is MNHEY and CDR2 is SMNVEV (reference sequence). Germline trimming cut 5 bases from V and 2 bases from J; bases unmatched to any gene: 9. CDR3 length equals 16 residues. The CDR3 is CASSPLGQGGTYEQYF. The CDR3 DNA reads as TGTGCCAGCAGTCCCCTTGGACAGGGGGGTACCTACGAGCAGTACTTC.

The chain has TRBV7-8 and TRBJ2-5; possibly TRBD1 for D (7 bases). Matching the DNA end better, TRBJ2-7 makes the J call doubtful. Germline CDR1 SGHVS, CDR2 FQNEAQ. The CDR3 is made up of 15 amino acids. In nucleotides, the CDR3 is TGTGCCAGCAGCCATTCGACAGGGAGGAAGGACGAGCAGTACTTC. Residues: CASSHSTGRKDEQYF.